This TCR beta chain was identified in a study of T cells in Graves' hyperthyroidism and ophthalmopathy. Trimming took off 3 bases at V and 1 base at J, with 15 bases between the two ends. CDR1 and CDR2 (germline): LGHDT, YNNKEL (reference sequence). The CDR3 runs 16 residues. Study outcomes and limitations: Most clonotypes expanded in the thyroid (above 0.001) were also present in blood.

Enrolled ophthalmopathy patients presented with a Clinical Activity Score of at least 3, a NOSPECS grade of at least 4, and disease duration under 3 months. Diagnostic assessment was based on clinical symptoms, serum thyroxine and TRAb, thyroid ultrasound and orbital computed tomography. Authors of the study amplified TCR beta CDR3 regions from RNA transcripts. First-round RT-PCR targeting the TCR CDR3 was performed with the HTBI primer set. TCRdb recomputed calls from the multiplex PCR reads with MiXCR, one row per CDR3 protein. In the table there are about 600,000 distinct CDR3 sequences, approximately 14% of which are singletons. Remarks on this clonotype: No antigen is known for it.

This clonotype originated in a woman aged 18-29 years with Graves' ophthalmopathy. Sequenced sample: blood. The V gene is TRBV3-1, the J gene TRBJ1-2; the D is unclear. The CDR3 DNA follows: TGTGCCAGCAGCCACTCCCGGACGGAGATTAACTATGGCTACACCTTC. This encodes CASSHSRTEINYGYTF.